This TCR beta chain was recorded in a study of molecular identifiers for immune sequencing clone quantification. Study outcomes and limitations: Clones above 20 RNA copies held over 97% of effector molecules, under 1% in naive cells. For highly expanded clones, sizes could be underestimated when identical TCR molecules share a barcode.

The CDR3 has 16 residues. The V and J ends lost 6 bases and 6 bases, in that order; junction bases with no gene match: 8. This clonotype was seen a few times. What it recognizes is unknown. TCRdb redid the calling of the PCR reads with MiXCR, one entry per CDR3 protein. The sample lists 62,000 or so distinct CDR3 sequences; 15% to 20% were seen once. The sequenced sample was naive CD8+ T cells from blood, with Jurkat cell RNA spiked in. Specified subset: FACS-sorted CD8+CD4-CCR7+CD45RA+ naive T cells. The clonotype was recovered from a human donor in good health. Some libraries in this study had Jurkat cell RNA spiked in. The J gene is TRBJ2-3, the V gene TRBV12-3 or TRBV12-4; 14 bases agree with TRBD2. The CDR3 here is CASSTGTSGSGDTQYF. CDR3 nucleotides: TGTGCCAGCAGCACCGGGACTAGCGGGAGTGGGGATACGCAGTATTTT.